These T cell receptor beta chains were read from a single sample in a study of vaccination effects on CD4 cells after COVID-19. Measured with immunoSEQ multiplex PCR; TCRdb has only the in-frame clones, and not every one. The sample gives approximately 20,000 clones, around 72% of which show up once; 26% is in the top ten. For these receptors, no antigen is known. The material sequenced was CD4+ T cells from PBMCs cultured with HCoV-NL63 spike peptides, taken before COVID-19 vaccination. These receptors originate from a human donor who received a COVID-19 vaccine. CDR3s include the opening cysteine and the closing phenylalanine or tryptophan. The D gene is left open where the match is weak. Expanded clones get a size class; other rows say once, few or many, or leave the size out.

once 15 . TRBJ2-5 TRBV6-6 CASSGTGNHQETQYF TGTGCCAGCAGTGGCACAGGAAACCATCAAGAGACCCAGTACTTC
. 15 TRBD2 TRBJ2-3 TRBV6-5 CASISGGRAVDTQYF TGTGCCAGCATTTCCGGCGGGAGGGCCGTAGATACGCAGTATTTT
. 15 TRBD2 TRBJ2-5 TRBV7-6 CASSTFGGGQETQYF TGTGCCAGCAGCACCTTTGGGGGGGGGCAAGAGACCCAGTACTTC
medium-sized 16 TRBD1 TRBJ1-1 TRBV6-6 CASSDRGLGANTEAFF TGTGCCAGCAGCGACAGGGGGCTCGGAGCGAACACTGAAGCTTTCTTT
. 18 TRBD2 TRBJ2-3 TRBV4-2 CASSQDIASGVSPDTQYF TGTGCCAGCAGCCAAGATATCGCCAGCGGGGTATCTCCGGATACGCAGTATTTT
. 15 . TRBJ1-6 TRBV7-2 CASSLLSQGYSPLHF TGTGCCAGCAGCTTATTATCCCAGGGATATTCACCCCTCCACTTT
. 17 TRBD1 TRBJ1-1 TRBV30 CAWSVPGQGFVETEAFF TGTGCCTGGAGTGTACCGGGACAGGGTTTTGTTGAGACTGAAGCTTTCTTT
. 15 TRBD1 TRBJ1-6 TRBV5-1 CASSPTGSNNSPLHF TGCGCCAGCAGCCCGACAGGGAGCAATAATTCACCCCTCCACTTT
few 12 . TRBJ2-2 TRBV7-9 CASSLRAGELFF TGTGCCAGCAGCCTCCGCGCCGGGGAGCTGTTTTTT
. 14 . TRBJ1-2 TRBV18 CASSPPSPGGGYTF TGTGCCAGCTCACCACCGTCCCCCGGAGGGGGCTACACCTTC
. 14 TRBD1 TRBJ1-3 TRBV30 CAWSTGGGGNTIYF TGTGCCTGGAGTACAGGGGGCGGTGGAAACACCATATATTTT
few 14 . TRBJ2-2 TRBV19 CASSWDLRSGELFF TGTGCCAGTAGTTGGGACCTCCGGTCCGGGGAGCTGTTTTTT
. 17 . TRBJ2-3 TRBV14 CASSQEWGLGTPDTQYF TGTGCCAGCAGCCAAGAGTGGGGGCTGGGGACTCCGGATACGCAGTATTTT
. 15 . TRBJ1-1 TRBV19 CASSLLTGIATEAFF TGTGCCAGTAGTCTCCTAACAGGGATTGCCACTGAAGCTTTCTTT
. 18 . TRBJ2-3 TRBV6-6 CASSPQVLRRTSTDTQYF TGTGCCAGCAGTCCTCAAGTGTTGAGGAGAACTAGCACAGATACGCAGTATTTT
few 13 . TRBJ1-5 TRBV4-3 CASSQNSNQPQHF TGCGCCAGCAGCCAGAATAGCAATCAGCCCCAGCATTTT
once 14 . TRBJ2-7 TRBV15 CATSRDQGRYEQYF TGTGCCACCAGCAGAGACCAGGGCCGGTACGAGCAGTACTTC
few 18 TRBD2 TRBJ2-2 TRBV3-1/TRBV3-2 CASSQEGLAGGGTGELFF TGTGCCAGCAGCCAAGAGGGACTAGCGGGAGGGGGCACCGGGGAGCTGTTTTTT
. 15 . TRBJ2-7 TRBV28 CASSLDRRSSYEQYF TGTGCCAGCAGTTTAGACCGGCGCAGCTCCTACGAGCAGTACTTC
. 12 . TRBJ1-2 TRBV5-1 CASSFEGVGYTF TGCGCCAGCAGCTTCGAAGGGGTTGGCTACACCTTC